This TCR beta chain was identified during a study of cytomegalovirus exposure and HLA in healthy donors. Study-level points and caveats: In a later analysis, across HLA loci, associated TCR counts were highest for DRB1, lowest for HLA-C.

The PCR made use of 60 Vbeta and 13 Jbeta primers. In the authors' methods: Roughly 80 million unique TCR beta chains, roughly 12 million shared, were counted in a later analysis. TCRdb's table, derived via immunoSEQ multiplex PCR, lists solely in-frame clones and lacks some. V, J and clone size derive from that table, while D and trimming were established from the DNA sequence. The table shows over 150,000 clones, with under 85% occurring only once. This clone has more than one count but fewer than ten. Its antigen remains unknown. From germline, CDR1 is SEHNR and CDR2 FQNEAQ (reference sequence). J was trimmed by 1 base and V by 8 bases; bases with no gene match: 4. The CDR3 is 13 amino acids. Donors were ostensibly healthy at sampling, although undocumented immune exposures were probable.

The chain joins TRBV7-9 to TRBJ2-7; TRBD1 matches 8 bases. The sample consisted of PBMCs. The receptor comes from a woman aged 18-29 years in good health and CMV-seropositive. CDR3 sequence reads: CASGWTGSYEQYF. In DNA form, the CDR3 reads TGTGCCAGCGGTTGGACAGGGTCCTACGAGCAGTACTTC.